This T cell receptor beta chain was identified in a study of response to subunit inactivated influenza vaccine. Findings and limits, study-wide: Few new T cells, the authors suggested, are recruited by each seasonal influenza vaccination.

In the case of this clonotype: Its antigen is as yet unknown.

TCRdb analysed the RT-PCR reads with MiXCR anew, one entry per CDR3 protein. The sample includes over 450,000 distinct CDR3 sequences, approximately 13% seen only once; the top ten take around 13%. Germline V lookup: CDR1 DFQATT, CDR2 SNEGSKA (reference sequence). This CDR3 is built from 16 residues. The germline V and J ends were trimmed by 0 bases and 1 base, with 12 bases remaining between them. Sample: PBMCs from blood, taken about 40 days after vaccination. The rearrangement links TRBV20-1 to TRBJ2-2; D may be TRBD1 or TRBD2 (5 bases each). The sequence was obtained from a man in his forties or fifties who received an inactivated influenza vaccine. The CDR3 region has the DNA TGCAGTGCTAGAGATCTCCGGGGCTGGAACACCGGGGAGCTGTTTTTT. This encodes CSARDLRGWNTGELFF.